This T cell receptor beta chain was sequenced for a study of PD-1 blockade in classical Hodgkin lymphoma. Whole-study results and caveats: Any patient who commenced nivolumab under 1 year after ASCT was excluded. By C4D1, CD4+ diversity increased significantly, especially in complete responders. Healthy donors reportedly exceeded newly diagnosed patients in baseline TCR diversity. The origin of the repertoire differences remains undefined, with disease activity or prior therapy as possible causes.

Every patient had relapsed following autologous stem cell transplantation, and cohorts differed in brentuximab vedotin exposure. Sequencing was performed with immunoSEQ multiplex PCR; in TCRdb, only in-frame clones are kept and a portion is missing. The sample includes 98,000 or so clones, 80% to 90% of them seen just once. The V and J ends lost 1 base and 4 bases, in that order; junction bases with no gene match: 0. The CDR3 has 14 amino acids. Per the germline V gene, CDR1 is GTSNPN and CDR2 is SVGIG (reference sequence). Worth noting for this clone: The antigen is undetermined.

The sample here was peripheral blood mononuclear cells (PBMCs), taken before the second cycle of nivolumab. The receptor comes from a human donor with classical Hodgkin lymphoma. The rearrangement joins TRBV30 to TRBJ2-1; TRBD2 aligns across 11 bases. This chain's CDR3 is CAWSGLAGYNEQFF. The CDR3 bases are TGTGCCTGGAGTGGACTAGCGGGATACAATGAGCAGTTCTTC.